Listed below are T cell receptor beta chains from one sample, sequenced in a study of neoadjuvant anti-PD-1 for oral cavity cancer. The method was immunoSEQ multiplex PCR; TCRdb's version includes in-frame clones alone and lacks a portion of them. The table shows about 14,000 clones, with 55% to 85% occurring only once. The sample in question was PBMCs, obtained before nivolumab (anti-PD-1) treatment. These receptors all stem from a person aged 35-80 years with oral cavity squamous cell carcinoma. Each CDR3 is given with its conserved first and last residue. The D gene is left open where the match is weak. Clone size is stated in some rows and not others, as once, few, many or a class when expanded.

V gene	J gene	clone size	D gene	CDR3 protein	CDR3 DNA
TRBV9	TRBJ1-3	large	.	CASSVGGRNTIYF	TGTGCCAGCAGCGTAGGGGGGCGAAACACCATATATTTT
TRBV7-9	TRBJ2-5	.	.	CATGGRQETQYF	TGTGCCACCGGAGGACGGCAAGAGACCCAGTACTTC
TRBV28	TRBJ2-7	once	.	CASSLSGRGHEQYF	TGTGCCAGCAGTTTATCCGGTAGGGGACACGAGCAGTACTTC
TRBV5-8	TRBJ1-1	.	TRBD1	CASSLVLGAGGPTEAFF	TGTGCCAGCAGCTTGGTTCTAGGGGCAGGGGGACCCACTGAAGCTTTCTTT
TRBV2	TRBJ2-2	.	TRBD1	CASPKTGTNTGELFF	TGTGCCAGCCCTAAGACAGGGACGAACACCGGGGAGCTGTTTTTT
TRBV7-6	TRBJ2-2	.	TRBD1	CASSARTGMNTGELFF	TGTGCCAGCAGCGCAAGGACAGGGATGAACACCGGGGAGCTGTTTTTT
TRBV20-1	TRBJ2-1	.	.	CSAMDAREQFF	TGCAGTGCGATGGACGCCCGCGAGCAGTTCTTC
TRBV9	TRBJ2-7	.	.	CASSVIVRRTAAAYEQYF	TGTGCCAGCAGCGTAATAGTACGGAGGACAGCTGCTGCCTACGAGCAGTACTTC
TRBV9	TRBJ2-5	.	.	CASSQGAREGVAQYF	TGTGCCAGCAGCCAGGGGGCCAGGGAGGGGGTGGCCCAGTACTTC
TRBV6-6	TRBJ2-3	.	.	CASSPYSTDTQYF	TGTGCCAGCAGTCCATACAGCACAGATACGCAGTATTTT
TRBV7-9	TRBJ2-3	once	.	CASSLETDTQYF	TGTGCCAGCAGCTTAGAAACAGATACGCAGTATTTT
TRBV5-4	TRBJ2-5	few	TRBD1	CASSNRDSSGTQYF	TGTGCCAGCAGCAACCGGGACAGCTCTGGTACCCAGTACTTC
TRBV18	TRBJ2-4	.	.	CASSRLSGAGAKNIQYF	TGTGCCAGCTCACGGCTTTCGGGGGCCGGAGCCAAAAACATTCAGTACTTC
TRBV2	TRBJ1-2	.	.	CASSVGPHYGYTF	TGTGCCAGCAGTGTCGGGCCCCACTATGGCTACACCTTC
TRBV5-4	TRBJ1-1	few	.	CASSLLAGEAFF	TGTGCCAGCAGCTTGCTTGCGGGCGAAGCTTTCTTT
TRBV2	TRBJ2-7	few	TRBD2	CASSATSGSSHEQYF	TGTGCCAGCAGTGCGACTAGCGGGAGTTCCCACGAGCAGTACTTC
TRBV27	TRBJ1-2	.	TRBD1	CASSRMGQGISYTF	TGTGCCAGCAGTCGAATGGGACAGGGAATAAGCTACACCTTC
TRBV4-2	TRBJ2-5	.	TRBD1	CASSQGTGQGARETQYF	TGTGCCAGCAGCCAAGGCACGGGACAGGGGGCGCGAGAGACCCAGTACTTC
TRBV4-1	TRBJ2-7	.	.	CASSQDTGGPNYEQYF	TGCGCCAGCAGCCAAGACACCGGGGGTCCTAACTACGAGCAGTACTTC
TRBV5-4	TRBJ2-5	.	.	CASSLRIRTLKQETQYF	TGTGCCAGCAGCTTGCGAATCAGGACCCTTAAACAAGAGACCCAGTACTTC
TRBV10-1	TRBJ1-5	few	.	CASSEFNQPQHF	TGCGCCAGCAGTGAGTTCAATCAGCCCCAGCATTTT
TRBV6-5	TRBJ2-2	.	.	CASSPGRENTGELFF	TGTGCCAGCAGCCCGGGACGGGAGAACACCGGGGAGCTGTTTTTT
TRBV25-1	TRBJ2-7	.	.	CASSESGEEQYF	TGTGCCAGCAGTGAATCGGGGGAAGAGCAGTACTTC
TRBV5-1	TRBJ2-5	.	.	CASSLNYDRTQETQYF	TGCGCCAGCAGCCTAAATTACGACAGGACCCAAGAGACCCAGTACTTC
TRBV6-5	TRBJ1-3	once	TRBD1	CASRRSGQVGNTIYF	TGTGCCAGCAGGCGATCGGGACAGGTCGGAAACACCATATATTTT
TRBV23-1	TRBJ1-1	.	.	CASSQTGTPNTEAFF	TGCGCCAGCAGTCAGACCGGGACACCCAACACTGAAGCTTTCTTT
TRBV14	TRBJ2-3	few	.	CASSHPADSLSTDTQYF	TGTGCCAGCAGCCATCCCGCTGACAGCCTGAGCACAGATACGCAGTATTTT
TRBV7-9	TRBJ2-7	.	.	CASSLTANEQYF	TGTGCCAGCAGCTTAACAGCCAACGAGCAGTACTTC
TRBV6-4	TRBJ2-3	.	TRBD1	CASSETGGADTQYF	TGTGCCAGCAGTGAGACAGGGGGGGCGGATACGCAGTATTTT
TRBV5-1	TRBJ1-1	.	.	CASSAGQFAFAEAFF	TGCGCCAGCAGCGCCGGACAGTTTGCGTTTGCTGAAGCTTTCTTT
TRBV11-1	TRBJ1-3	once	.	CASSHLGEGGNTIYF	TGTGCCAGCAGCCACCTCGGGGAAGGTGGAAACACCATATATTTT
TRBV27	TRBJ1-5	.	.	CASTPNQPQHF	TGTGCCAGCACCCCAAATCAGCCCCAGCATTTT
TRBV5-4	TRBJ1-1	.	.	CASSLTSGRGEGEAFF	TGTGCCAGCAGCTTAACAAGCGGGAGGGGCGAGGGTGAAGCTTTCTTT
TRBV14	TRBJ1-2	.	.	CASSQGTESGYTF	TGTGCCAGCAGCCAAGGAACGGAGAGCGGCTACACCTTC
TRBV25-1	TRBJ1-6	few	TRBD1	CASSDRGNSPLHF	TGTGCCAGCAGTGACAGGGGGAATTCACCCCTCCACTTT
TRBV7-6	TRBJ2-7	once	TRBD1	CASSPRDRDEQYF	TGTGCCAGCAGCCCGCGAGACAGGGACGAGCAGTACTTC
TRBV6-5	TRBJ1-5	.	.	CASSYVSNQPQHF	TGTGCCAGCAGTTACGTCTCCAATCAGCCCCAGCATTTT
TRBV2	TRBJ2-5	.	.	CASNGGGETQYF	TGTGCCAGCAACGGGGGTGGGGAGACCCAGTACTTC
TRBV5-4	TRBJ2-2	.	TRBD2	CASSLGLASFLNTGELFF	TGTGCCAGCAGCTTGGGACTAGCGAGTTTTCTGAACACCGGGGAGCTGTTTTTT
TRBV5-1	TRBJ2-2	.	.	CASSLGSGGAVNTGELFF	TGCGCCAGCAGCTTGGGTTCTGGCGGAGCGGTTAACACCGGGGAGCTGTTTTTT
TRBV30	TRBJ1-1	.	.	CAWSRMNTEAFF	TGTGCCTGGAGTAGGATGAACACTGAAGCTTTCTTT
TRBV6-5	TRBJ2-7	.	.	CASSYEPQGSSYEQYF	TGTGCCAGCAGTTACGAACCCCAGGGTAGCTCCTACGAGCAGTACTTC
TRBV30	TRBJ1-2	.	.	CAWSATWGANYGYTF	TGTGCCTGGAGTGCGACTTGGGGAGCTAACTATGGCTACACCTTC
TRBV27	TRBJ2-1	few	TRBD1	CASSITGTGVANEQFF	TGTGCCAGCAGTATCACAGGGACAGGGGTGGCCAATGAGCAGTTCTTC
TRBV29-1	TRBJ2-5	.	TRBD1	CSVDVGTGAGQYF	TGCAGCGTTGACGTGGGAACAGGGGCGGGCCAGTACTTC
TRBV10-3	TRBJ1-5	once	TRBD1	CAISESRTGGISNQPQHF	TGTGCCATCAGTGAGTCGAGGACAGGGGGTATCAGCAATCAGCCCCAGCATTTT